This is a list of T cell receptor beta chains from one sample in a study of spatial heterogeneity in lung cancer. Each CDR3 protein gets one entry after TCRdb re-called the 5' RACE reads with MiXCR. The table has just over 75,000 distinct CDR3 sequences, approximately 8.1% seen once. The input for sequencing was PBMCs, taken at surgery. The receptors were sampled from a male donor with early-stage non-small cell lung cancer. CDR3s include the opening cysteine and the closing phenylalanine or tryptophan. Size tells how often a clone was seen (once, few, many) or the class of an expanded clone, and some rows leave it out.

cdr3_length: 12
v_call: TRBV19
j_call: TRBJ2-7
clone_size: .
cdr3_aa: CASSIPGYEQYF

cdr3_length: 15
v_call: TRBV27
j_call: TRBJ2-1
clone_size: many
cdr3_aa: CASSQLAYTYNEQFF

cdr3_length: 18
v_call: TRBV7-2
j_call: TRBJ1-5
clone_size: .
cdr3_aa: CASSSPLSSLGGNQPQHF

cdr3_length: 16
v_call: TRBV28
j_call: TRBJ1-4
clone_size: many
cdr3_aa: CASSSPGGRYREKLFF

cdr3_length: 12
v_call: TRBV20-1
j_call: TRBJ2-3
clone_size: few
cdr3_aa: CSASGRGDTQYF

cdr3_length: 15
v_call: TRBV10-3
j_call: TRBJ2-3
clone_size: many
cdr3_aa: CAISGYQRESDTQYF

cdr3_length: 12
v_call: TRBV28
j_call: TRBJ1-5
clone_size: many
cdr3_aa: CAGGVYNQPQHF

cdr3_length: 16
v_call: TRBV5-4
j_call: TRBJ2-1
clone_size: .
cdr3_aa: CASSTGQGNILNEQFF

cdr3_length: 15
v_call: TRBV7-9
j_call: TRBJ1-2
clone_size: many
cdr3_aa: CASSQNLRTVQDYTF

cdr3_length: 14
v_call: TRBV6-1
j_call: TRBJ2-2
clone_size: few
cdr3_aa: CASNSGTNTGELFF

cdr3_length: 17
v_call: TRBV7-9
j_call: TRBJ2-7
clone_size: many
cdr3_aa: CASSSSSRDNPTYEQYF

cdr3_length: 13
v_call: TRBV20-1
j_call: TRBJ2-1
clone_size: few
cdr3_aa: CSAEDSSYNEQFF

cdr3_length: 14
v_call: TRBV20-1
j_call: TRBJ2-7
clone_size: few
cdr3_aa: CSASLQEFSYEQYF

cdr3_length: 15
v_call: TRBV9
j_call: TRBJ1-3
clone_size: many
cdr3_aa: CASSVGGASGNTIYF

cdr3_length: 14
v_call: TRBV7-8
j_call: TRBJ2-7
clone_size: many
cdr3_aa: CASSLWANTYEQYF

cdr3_length: 14
v_call: TRBV29-1
j_call: TRBJ2-3
clone_size: .
cdr3_aa: CSVRGAGEQYTQYF

cdr3_length: 16
v_call: TRBV20-1
j_call: TRBJ1-6
clone_size: .
cdr3_aa: CSARDFQGSYYSPLHF

cdr3_length: 14
v_call: TRBV12-3/TRBV12-4
j_call: TRBJ1-5
clone_size: .
cdr3_aa: CASSIALSNQPQHF

cdr3_length: 18
v_call: TRBV27
j_call: TRBJ2-3
clone_size: .
cdr3_aa: CASSATSGSRISTDTQYF

cdr3_length: 14
v_call: TRBV20-1
j_call: TRBJ1-2
clone_size: .
cdr3_aa: CSAPGQGRNYGYTF

cdr3_length: 11
v_call: TRBV29-1
j_call: TRBJ2-3
clone_size: many
cdr3_aa: CSHRVADTQYF

cdr3_length: 16
v_call: TRBV9
j_call: TRBJ2-3
clone_size: many
cdr3_aa: CASSVRGLAGRDTQYF

cdr3_length: 12
v_call: TRBV5-5
j_call: TRBJ2-5
clone_size: many
cdr3_aa: CASSLLFETQYF

cdr3_length: 20
v_call: TRBV5-1
j_call: TRBJ2-6
clone_size: .
cdr3_aa: CANSFSSRPTPGSGANVLTF